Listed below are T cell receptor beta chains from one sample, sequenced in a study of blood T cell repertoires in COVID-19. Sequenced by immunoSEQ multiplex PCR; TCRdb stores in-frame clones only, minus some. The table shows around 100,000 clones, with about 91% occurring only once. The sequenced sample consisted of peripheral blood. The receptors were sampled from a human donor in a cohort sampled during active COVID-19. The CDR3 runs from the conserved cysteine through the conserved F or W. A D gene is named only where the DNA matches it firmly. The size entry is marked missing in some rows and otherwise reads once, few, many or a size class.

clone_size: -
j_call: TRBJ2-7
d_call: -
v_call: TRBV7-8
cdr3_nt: TGTGCCAGCAGCCCAAGTATGTCTAGCTCCTACGAGCAGTACTTC
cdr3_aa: CASSPSMSSSYEQYF

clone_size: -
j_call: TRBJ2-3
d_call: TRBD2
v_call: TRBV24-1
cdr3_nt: TGTGCCACCAGTGATACGCGAGCGGGAGGAGCAGATACGCAGTATTTT
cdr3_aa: CATSDTRAGGADTQYF

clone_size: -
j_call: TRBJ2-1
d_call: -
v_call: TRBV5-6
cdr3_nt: TGTGCCAGCAGCTCGACTAATTCGGTCAATGAGCAGTTCTTC
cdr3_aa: CASSSTNSVNEQFF

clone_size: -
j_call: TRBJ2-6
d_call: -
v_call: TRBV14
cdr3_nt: TGTGCCAGCAGCCCCCGAGACATACCCTCTGGGGCCAACGTCCTGACTTTC
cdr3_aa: CASSPRDIPSGANVLTF

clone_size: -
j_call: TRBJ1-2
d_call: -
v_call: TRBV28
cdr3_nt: TGTGCCAGCAGTTTTTCCCCTGTAGCTAACTATGGCTACACCTTC
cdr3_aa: CASSFSPVANYGYTF

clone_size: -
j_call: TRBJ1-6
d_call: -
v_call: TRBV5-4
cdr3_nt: TGTGCCAGCAGCTTAGGGGGGGCTGGTAATTCACCCCTCCACTTT
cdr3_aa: CASSLGGAGNSPLHF

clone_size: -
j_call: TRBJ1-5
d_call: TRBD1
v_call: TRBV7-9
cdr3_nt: TGTGCCAGCAGCTCAGGGGGGAGGAAGCCCCAGCATTTT
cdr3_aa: CASSSGGRKPQHF

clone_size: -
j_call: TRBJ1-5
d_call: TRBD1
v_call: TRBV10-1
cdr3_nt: TGCGCCAGCAGTGACCGGCGGGACAGGTCCAATCAGCCCCAGCATTTT
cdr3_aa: CASSDRRDRSNQPQHF

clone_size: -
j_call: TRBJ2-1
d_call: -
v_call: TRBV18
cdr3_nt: TGTGCCAGCTCACTGGAGGGGAGCTCCTACAATGAGCAGTTCTTC
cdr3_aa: CASSLEGSSYNEQFF

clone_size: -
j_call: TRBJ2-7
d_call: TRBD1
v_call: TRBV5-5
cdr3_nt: TGTGCCAGCGCGGGGGACAGGGGTTATTACGAGCAGTACTTC
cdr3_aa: CASAGDRGYYEQYF

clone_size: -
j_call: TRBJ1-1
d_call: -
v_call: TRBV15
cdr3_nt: TGTGCCACCAGCAGAGATTGGGAGGGTATGAACACTGAAGCTTTCTTT
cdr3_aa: CATSRDWEGMNTEAFF

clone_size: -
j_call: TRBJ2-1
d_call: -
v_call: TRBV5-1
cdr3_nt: TGCGCCAGCAGCTTGGGCACACTAGCTGGCCATGAGCAGTTCTTC
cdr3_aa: CASSLGTLAGHEQFF

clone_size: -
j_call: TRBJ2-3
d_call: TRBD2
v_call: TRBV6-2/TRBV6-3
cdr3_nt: TGTGCCAGCAGTTCTCCCGGGACTAGCGGGAGGGCCTTTATTAGCACAGATACGCAGTATTTT
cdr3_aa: CASSSPGTSGRAFISTDTQYF

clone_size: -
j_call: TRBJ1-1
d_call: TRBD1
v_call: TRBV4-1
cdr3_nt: TGCGCCAGCAGCCAAGCTAGACAGGGTTTTAGCACTGAAGCTTTCTTT
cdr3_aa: CASSQARQGFSTEAFF

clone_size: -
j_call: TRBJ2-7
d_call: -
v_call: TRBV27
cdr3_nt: TGTGCCAGCAGCCCTAACCCGAACAGAGAGTACTTC
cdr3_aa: CASSPNPNREYF

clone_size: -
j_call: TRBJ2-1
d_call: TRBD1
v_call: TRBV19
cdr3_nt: TGTGCCAGGCCACAGGGGGGAGATGAGCAGTTCTTC
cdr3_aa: CARPQGGDEQFF

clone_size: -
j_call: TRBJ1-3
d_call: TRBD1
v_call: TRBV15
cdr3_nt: TGTGCCACCAGCAGAAACCGGGACAGGGGCGGAAACACCATATATTTT
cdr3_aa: CATSRNRDRGGNTIYF

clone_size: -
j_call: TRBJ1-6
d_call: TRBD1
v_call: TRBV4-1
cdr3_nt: TGCGCCAGCAGCCGAGAGCCGGGACAGGGAAATTCACCCCTCCACTTT
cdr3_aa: CASSREPGQGNSPLHF

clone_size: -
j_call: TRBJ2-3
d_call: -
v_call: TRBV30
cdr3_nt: TGTGCCTGGAGTCCTCCTCCGAGGGGGAGAACTAGCACAGATACGCAGTATTTT
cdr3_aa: CAWSPPPRGRTSTDTQYF

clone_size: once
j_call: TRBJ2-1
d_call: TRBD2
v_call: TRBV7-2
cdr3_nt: TGTGCCAGCAGCTTAGCGTCCGCTAGCGGAAATTACAATGAGCAGTTCTTC
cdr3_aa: CASSLASASGNYNEQFF

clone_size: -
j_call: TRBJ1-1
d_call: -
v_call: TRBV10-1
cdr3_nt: TGCGCCAGCAGCCAAGGAGGGACTGAAGCTTTCTTT
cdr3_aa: CASSQGGTEAFF

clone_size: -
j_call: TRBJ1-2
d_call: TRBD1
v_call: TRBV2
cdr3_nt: TGTGCCAGCAGTTATTATCAGGGGGTGAACTATGGCTACACCTTC
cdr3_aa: CASSYYQGVNYGYTF

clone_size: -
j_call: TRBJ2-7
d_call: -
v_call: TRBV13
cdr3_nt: TGTGCCAGCAGCTTAGGACAGCCGTCCTACGAGCAGTACTTC
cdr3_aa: CASSLGQPSYEQYF

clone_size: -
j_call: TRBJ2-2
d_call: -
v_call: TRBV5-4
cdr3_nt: TGTGCCAGCAGCCGCGATCGGGACAAGAACACCGGGGAGCTGTTTTTT
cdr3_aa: CASSRDRDKNTGELFF

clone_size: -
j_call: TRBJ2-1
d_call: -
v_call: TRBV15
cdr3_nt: TGTGCCACCAGGGGGCGGGGCTACAATGAGCAGTTCTTC
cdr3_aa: CATRGRGYNEQFF

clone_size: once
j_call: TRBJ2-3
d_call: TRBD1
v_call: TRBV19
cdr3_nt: TGTGCCAGTAGTATAGGGGTCGGCAGGGGGTCAGATACGCAGTATTTT
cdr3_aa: CASSIGVGRGSDTQYF

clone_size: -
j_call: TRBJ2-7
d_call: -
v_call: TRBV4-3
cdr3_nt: TGCTCCCGTGGGGCTACGTTCTACGAGCAGTACTTC
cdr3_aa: CSRGATFYEQYF

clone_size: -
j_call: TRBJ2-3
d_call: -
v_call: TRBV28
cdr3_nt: TGTGCCAGCAGTCCCTGGCGGGGAGGAGCAGATACGCAGTATTTT
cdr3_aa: CASSPWRGGADTQYF

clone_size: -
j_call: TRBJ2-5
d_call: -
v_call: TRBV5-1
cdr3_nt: TGCGCCAGCAGCGAAGACTTAAAAGAGACCCAGTACTTC
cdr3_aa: CASSEDLKETQYF

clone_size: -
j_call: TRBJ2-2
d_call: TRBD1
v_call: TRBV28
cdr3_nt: TGTGCCAGCAGTCAAGAGGGGGCTATCAACACCGGGGAGCTGTTTTTT
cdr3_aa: CASSQEGAINTGELFF

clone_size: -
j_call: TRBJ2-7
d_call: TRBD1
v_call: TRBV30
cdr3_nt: TGTGCCTGGAGTCCCGGGACAGGGGGCTACGAGCAGTACTTC
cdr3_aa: CAWSPGTGGYEQYF

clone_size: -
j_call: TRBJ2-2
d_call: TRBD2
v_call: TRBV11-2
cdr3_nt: TGTGCCAGCAGCTTAAGCGGGGGTCGGACCGGGGAGCTGTTTTTT
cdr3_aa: CASSLSGGRTGELFF

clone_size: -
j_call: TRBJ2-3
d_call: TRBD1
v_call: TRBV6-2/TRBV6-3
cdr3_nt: TGTGCCAGCAGTTATTTGGGACAGCCCACAGATACGCAGTATTTT
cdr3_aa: CASSYLGQPTDTQYF

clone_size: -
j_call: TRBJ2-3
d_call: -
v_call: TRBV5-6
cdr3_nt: TGTGCCAGCAGCTTGGTGGGGCTGGGGGGGCAGTATTTT
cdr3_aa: CASSLVGLGGQYF

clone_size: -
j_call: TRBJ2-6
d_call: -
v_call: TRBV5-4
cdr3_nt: TGTGCCAGCAGCTTGAGTCCTAGCTCTGGGGCCAACGTCCTGACTTTC
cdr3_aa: CASSLSPSSGANVLTF

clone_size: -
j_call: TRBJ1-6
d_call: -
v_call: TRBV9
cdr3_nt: TGTGCCAGCAGCGTATCTGAGGGTCCCAATTCACCCCTCCACTTT
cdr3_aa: CASSVSEGPNSPLHF

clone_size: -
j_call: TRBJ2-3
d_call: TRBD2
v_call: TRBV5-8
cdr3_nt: TGTGCCAGCAGCTTCGGGCGGGGGGGCTTGAAGACGCAGTATTTT
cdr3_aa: CASSFGRGGLKTQYF

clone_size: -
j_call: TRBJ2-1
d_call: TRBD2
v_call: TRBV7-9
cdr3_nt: TGTGCCAGCAGCTTAGAAGAAAATCGACTAGCGATTTACAATGAGCAGTTCTTC
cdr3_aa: CASSLEENRLAIYNEQFF

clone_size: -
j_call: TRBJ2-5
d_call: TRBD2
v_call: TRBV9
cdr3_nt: TGTGCCAGCAGCGGGTATGGCGGGGGTAAGGAGACCCAGTACTTC
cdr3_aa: CASSGYGGGKETQYF

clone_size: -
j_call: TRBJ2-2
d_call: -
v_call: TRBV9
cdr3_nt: TGTGCCAGCAGCGTAGCCTCTAGCGCTAACACCGGGGAGCTGTTTTTT
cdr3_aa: CASSVASSANTGELFF

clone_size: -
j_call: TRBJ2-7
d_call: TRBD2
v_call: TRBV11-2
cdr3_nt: TGTGCCAGCAGCCCTCCTGGGGGGGTCGTGGGGCAGTACTTC
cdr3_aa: CASSPPGGVVGQYF

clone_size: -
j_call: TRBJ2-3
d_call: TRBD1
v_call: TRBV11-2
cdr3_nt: TGTGCCAGCAGCGACCGGACAGGGAACACAGATACGCAGTATTTT
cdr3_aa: CASSDRTGNTDTQYF